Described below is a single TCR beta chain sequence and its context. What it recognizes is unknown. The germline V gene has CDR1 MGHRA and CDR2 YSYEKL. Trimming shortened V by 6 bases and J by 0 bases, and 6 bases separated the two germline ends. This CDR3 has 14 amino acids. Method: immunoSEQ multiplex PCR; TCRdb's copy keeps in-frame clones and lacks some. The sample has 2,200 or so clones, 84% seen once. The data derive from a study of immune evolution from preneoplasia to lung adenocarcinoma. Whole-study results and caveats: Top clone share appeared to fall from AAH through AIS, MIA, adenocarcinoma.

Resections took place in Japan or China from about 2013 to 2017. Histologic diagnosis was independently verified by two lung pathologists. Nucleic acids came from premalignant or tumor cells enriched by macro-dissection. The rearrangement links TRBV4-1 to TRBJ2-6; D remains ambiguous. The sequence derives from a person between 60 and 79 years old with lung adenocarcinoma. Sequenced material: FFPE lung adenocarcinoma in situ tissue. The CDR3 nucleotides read TGCGCCAGCAGTCCGGTCTCTGGGGCCAACGTCCTGACTTTC. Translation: CASSPVSGANVLTF.